This paragraph reports one TCR beta chain. This record comes from a study of blood T cell repertoires in COVID-19. Study context: There were acute and convalescent COVID-19 samples, and they came from the United States, Italy and Spain.

As handled by the study authors: Amplification from reference gene primers served as the basis for estimated nucleated cell counts. TCRdb keeps only in-frame clones here, not all; method: immunoSEQ multiplex PCR. The DNA was the basis for D and trimming; V, J and clone size are from that table. The table shows more than 400,000 clones, with approximately 85% occurring only once. The CDR3 is 13 amino acids. J gave up 8 bases and V 4 bases, and 7 bases lay outside the gene matches. Specimen: peripheral blood. This chain uses TRBV12-3 or TRBV12-4 with TRBJ1-2, with 7 bases fitting TRBD1. This TCR came from a human donor in a cohort sampled during active COVID-19. Here the CDR3 DNA reads TGTGCCAGCAGTTACAGGGGCCTTGGGGGCTACACCTTC. It yields the protein CASSYRGLGGYTF.